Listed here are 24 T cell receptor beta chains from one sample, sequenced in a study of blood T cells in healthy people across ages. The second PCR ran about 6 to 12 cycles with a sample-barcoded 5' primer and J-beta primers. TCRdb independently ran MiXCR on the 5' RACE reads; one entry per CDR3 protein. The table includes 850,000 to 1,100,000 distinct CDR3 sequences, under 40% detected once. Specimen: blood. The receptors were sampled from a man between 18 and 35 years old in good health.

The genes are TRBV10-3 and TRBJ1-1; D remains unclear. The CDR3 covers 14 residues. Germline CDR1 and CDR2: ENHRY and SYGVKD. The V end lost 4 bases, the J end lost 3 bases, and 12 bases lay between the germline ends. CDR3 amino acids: CAISGEVADTEAFF. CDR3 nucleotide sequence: TGTGCCATCAGTGGAGAGGTCGCGGACACTGAAGCTTTCTTT.

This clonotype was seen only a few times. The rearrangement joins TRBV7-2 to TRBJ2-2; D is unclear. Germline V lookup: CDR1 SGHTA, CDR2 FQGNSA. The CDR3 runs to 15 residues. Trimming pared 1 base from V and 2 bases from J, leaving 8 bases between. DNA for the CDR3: TGTGCCAGCAGCTTAGTGTCTGATAACACCGGGGAGCTGTTTTTT. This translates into CASSLVSDNTGELFF.

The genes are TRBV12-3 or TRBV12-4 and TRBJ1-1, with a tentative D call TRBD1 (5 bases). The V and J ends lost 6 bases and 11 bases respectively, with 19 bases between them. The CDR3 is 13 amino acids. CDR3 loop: CASRPGREGEAFF. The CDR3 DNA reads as TGTGCCAGCAGACCGGGGCGGGAAGGCGAGGCTTTCTTT.

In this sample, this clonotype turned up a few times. Here the CDR3 reads CASRQTRTDTQYF. CDR3 nucleotides: TGTGCCAGCAGACAGACCCGGACAGATACGCAGTATTTT. The chain employs TRBV12-3 or TRBV12-4 and TRBJ2-3; D is unclear. Trimming took off 6 bases at V and 3 bases at J, with 10 bases between the two ends. This CDR3 comprises 13 residues.

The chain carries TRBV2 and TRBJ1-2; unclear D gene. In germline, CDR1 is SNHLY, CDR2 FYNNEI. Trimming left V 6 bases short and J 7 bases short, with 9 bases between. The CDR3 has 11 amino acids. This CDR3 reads CASRDLSGYTF. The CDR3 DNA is TGTGCCAGCAGGGACCTGAGTGGCTACACCTTC.

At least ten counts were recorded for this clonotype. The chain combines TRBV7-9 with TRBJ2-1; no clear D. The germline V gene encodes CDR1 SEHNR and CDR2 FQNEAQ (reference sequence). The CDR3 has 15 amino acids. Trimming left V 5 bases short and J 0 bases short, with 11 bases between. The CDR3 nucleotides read TGTGCCAGCAGCCGAACAGAAAGCTCCTACAATGAGCAGTTCTTC. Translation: CASSRTESSYNEQFF.

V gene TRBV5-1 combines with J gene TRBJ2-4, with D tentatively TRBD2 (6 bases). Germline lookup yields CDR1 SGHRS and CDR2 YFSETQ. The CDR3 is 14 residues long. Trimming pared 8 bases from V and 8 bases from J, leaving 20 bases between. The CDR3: CASTGGGPRDIQYF. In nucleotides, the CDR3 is TGCGCCAGTACCGGGGGAGGACCACGGGACATTCAGTACTTC.

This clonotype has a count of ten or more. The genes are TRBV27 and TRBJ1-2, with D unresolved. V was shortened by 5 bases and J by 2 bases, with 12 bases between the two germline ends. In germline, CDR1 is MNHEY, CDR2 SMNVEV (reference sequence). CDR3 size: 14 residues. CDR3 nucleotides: TGTGCCAGCAGTCCCTATGGACGAAACTATGGCTACACCTTC. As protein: CASSPYGRNYGYTF.

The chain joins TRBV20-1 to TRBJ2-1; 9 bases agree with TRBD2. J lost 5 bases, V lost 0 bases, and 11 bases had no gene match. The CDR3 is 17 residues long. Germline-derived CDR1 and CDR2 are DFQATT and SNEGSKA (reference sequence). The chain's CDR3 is CSARDPRSGRTNNEQFF. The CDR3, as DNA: TGCAGTGCTAGAGATCCCAGGAGCGGGAGGACGAACAATGAGCAGTTCTTC.

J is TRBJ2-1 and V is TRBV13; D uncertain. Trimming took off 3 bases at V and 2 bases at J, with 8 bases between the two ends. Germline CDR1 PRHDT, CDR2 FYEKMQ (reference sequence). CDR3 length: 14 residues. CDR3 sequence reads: CASSFPAPYNEQFF. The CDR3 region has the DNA TGTGCCAGCAGCTTCCCCGCCCCCTACAATGAGCAGTTCTTC.

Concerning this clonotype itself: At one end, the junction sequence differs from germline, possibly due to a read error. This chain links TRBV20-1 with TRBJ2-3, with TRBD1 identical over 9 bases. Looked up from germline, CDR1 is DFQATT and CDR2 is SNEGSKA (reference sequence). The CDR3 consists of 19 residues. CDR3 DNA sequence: TGCGGTGCTCTCCCCCGGACAGGGGACGACCTTACTAGCACAGATACGCAGTATTTT. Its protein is CGALPRTGDDLTSTDTQYF.

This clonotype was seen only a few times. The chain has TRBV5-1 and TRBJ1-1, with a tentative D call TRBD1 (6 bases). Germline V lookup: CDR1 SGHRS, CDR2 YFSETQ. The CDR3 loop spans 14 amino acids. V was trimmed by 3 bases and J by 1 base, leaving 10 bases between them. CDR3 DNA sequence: TGCGCCAGCAGCTCCCGGGACACGAACACTGAAGCTTTCTTT. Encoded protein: CASSSRDTNTEAFF.

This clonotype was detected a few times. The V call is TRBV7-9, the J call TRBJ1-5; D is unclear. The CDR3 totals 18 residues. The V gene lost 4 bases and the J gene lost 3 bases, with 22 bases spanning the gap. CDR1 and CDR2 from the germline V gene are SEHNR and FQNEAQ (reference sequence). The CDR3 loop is CASSSRTAHPTTNQPQHF. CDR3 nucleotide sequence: TGTGCCAGCAGCTCTCGGACGGCTCACCCCACCACCAATCAGCCCCAGCATTTT.

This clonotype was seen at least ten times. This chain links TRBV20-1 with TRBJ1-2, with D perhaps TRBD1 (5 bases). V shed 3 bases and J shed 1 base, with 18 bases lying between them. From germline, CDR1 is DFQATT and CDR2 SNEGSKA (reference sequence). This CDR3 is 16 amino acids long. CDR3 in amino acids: CSASPGGARVNYGYTF. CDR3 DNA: TGCAGTGCTAGTCCGGGGGGAGCGAGGGTTAACTATGGCTACACCTTC.

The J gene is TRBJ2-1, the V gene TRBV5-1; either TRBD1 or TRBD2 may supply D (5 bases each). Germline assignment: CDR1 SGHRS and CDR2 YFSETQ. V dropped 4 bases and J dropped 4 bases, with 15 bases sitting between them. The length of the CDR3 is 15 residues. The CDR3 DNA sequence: TGCGCCAGCAGCCCCGACCCGGGACGGTACAATGAGCAGTTCTTC. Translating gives CASSPDPGRYNEQFF.

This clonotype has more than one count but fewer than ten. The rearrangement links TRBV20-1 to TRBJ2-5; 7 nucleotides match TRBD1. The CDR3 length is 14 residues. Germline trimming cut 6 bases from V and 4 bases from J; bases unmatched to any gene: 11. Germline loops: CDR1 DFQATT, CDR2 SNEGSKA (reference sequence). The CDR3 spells CSATGTDPGETQYF. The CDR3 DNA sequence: TGCAGTGCAACGGGGACAGATCCAGGAGAGACCCAGTACTTC.

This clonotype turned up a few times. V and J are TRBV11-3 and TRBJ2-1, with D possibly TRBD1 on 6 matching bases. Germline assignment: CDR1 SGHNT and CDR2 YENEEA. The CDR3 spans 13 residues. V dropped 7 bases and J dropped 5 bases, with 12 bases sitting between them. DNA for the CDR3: TGTGCCAGCACCTCGAGGGGGAACAATGAGCAGTTCTTC. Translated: CASTSRGNNEQFF. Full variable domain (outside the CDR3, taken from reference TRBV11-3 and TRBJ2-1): EAGVVQSPRYKIIEKKQPVAFWCNPISGHNTLYWYLQNLGQGPELLIRYENEEAVDDSQLPKDRFSAERLKGVDSTLKIQPAELGDSAVYLCASTSRGNNEQFFGPGTRLTVL.

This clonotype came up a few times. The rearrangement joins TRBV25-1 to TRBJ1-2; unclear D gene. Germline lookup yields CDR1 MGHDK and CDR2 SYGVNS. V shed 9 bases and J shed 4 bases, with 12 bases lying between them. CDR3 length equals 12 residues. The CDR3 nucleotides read TGTGCCAGTGGCGGGGTCCTCTATGGCTACACCTTC. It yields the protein CASGGVLYGYTF.

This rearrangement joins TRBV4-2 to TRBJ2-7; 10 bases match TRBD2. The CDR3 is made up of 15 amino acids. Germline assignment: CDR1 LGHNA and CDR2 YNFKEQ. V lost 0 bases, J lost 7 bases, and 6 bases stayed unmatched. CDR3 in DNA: TGTGCCAGCAGCCAAGAAAAGCTAGCGGGGGAGGAGCAGTACTTC. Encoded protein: CASSQEKLAGEEQYF.

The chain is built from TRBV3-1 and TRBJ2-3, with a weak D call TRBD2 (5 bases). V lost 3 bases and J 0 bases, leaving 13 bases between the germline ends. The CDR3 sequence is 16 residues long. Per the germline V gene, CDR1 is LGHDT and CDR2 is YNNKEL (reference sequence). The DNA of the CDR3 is TGTGCCAGCAGCCAGCCAGACGACTATAGCACAGATACGCAGTATTTT. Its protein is CASSQPDDYSTDTQYF.

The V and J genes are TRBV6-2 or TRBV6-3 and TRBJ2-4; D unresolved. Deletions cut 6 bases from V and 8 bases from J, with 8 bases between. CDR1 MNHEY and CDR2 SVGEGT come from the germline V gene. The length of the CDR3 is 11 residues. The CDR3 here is CASSDGDIQYF. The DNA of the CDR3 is TGTGCCAGCAGCGATGGGGACATTCAGTACTTC.

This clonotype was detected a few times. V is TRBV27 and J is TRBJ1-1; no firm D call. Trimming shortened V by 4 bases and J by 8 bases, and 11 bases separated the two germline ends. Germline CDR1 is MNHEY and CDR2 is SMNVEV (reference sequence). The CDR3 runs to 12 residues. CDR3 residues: CASSSRTAEAFF. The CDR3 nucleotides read TGTGCCAGCAGTTCAAGGACGGCCGAAGCTTTCTTT.

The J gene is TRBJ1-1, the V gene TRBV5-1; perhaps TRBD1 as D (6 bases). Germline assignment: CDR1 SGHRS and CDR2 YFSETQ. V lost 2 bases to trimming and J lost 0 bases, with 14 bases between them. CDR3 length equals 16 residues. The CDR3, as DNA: TGCGCCAGCAGCTTCGGTACAGGGCCTTTGAACACTGAAGCTTTCTTT. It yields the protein CASSFGTGPLNTEAFF.

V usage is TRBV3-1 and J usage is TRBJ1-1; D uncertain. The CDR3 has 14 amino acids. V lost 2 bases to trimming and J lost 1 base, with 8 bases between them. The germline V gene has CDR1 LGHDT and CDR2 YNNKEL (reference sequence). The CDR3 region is CASSQFNGNTEAFF. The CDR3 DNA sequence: TGTGCCAGCAGCCAATTTAATGGGAACACTGAAGCTTTCTTT.